This T cell receptor (beta chain) was captured by sequencing in a study of blood T cell repertoires in COVID-19. Overall study: In each case, the material was cDNA or gDNA derived from T cells, B-cell-depleted T cells, or PBMCs.

Germline-derived CDR1 and CDR2 are MNHNS and SASEGT. The V gene lost 5 bases and the J gene lost 5 bases, with 12 bases spanning the gap. This CDR3 contains 13 residues. Authors' processing steps: How many nucleated cells were present was estimated from reference gene primer amplification. The protocol was immunoSEQ multiplex PCR, while the TCRdb copy is restricted to in-frame clones and leaves out a portion. That table furnishes V, J and clone size, whereas the DNA furnished D and trimming. This sample has under 200,000 clones, with roughly nine tenths found just once. The rearrangement uses TRBV6-1 and TRBJ1-1; D possibly corresponds to TRBD1 (5 bases). The sequence derives from a man aged 55-75 years with active or convalescent COVID-19. The specimen sequenced was peripheral blood. CDR3 in amino acids: CASSPQGWTEAFF. DNA of the CDR3: TGTGCCAGCAGTCCTCAGGGTTGGACTGAAGCTTTCTTT.